The clone carrying this TCR beta chain was counted ten times or more. No antigen is known for it. The CDR3 totals 15 residues. Germline CDR1 and CDR2: ENHRY and SYGVKD. V was clipped by 2 bases and J by 0 bases, with 9 bases between them. The data originate from a study of beta chain features in type 1 diabetes. About the study: Patients looked much like healthy donors when it came to age, gender and cell yields.

Study observations and caveats: Within patients, naive, central memory and Treg TCRB repertoires seemed more similar than within healthy donors.

As every portion of the isolated RNA was reverse transcribed, the sequencing read expressed TCRB transcripts. Generated by immunoSEQ multiplex PCR, the TCRdb table keeps only in-frame clones and is missing some. The sample holds about half a million clones; 11% are singletons and the top ten take 0.046%. Input material: naive CD4+ T cells from blood. The clonotype comes from a woman between 18 and 29 years old in good health. The chain employs TRBV10-3 and TRBJ2-3; the D gene is possibly TRBD2 (5 bases). CDR3 residues: CAISERLASTDTQYF. The DNA of the CDR3 is TGTGCCATCAGTGAGAGGCTAGCTAGCACAGATACGCAGTATTTT.